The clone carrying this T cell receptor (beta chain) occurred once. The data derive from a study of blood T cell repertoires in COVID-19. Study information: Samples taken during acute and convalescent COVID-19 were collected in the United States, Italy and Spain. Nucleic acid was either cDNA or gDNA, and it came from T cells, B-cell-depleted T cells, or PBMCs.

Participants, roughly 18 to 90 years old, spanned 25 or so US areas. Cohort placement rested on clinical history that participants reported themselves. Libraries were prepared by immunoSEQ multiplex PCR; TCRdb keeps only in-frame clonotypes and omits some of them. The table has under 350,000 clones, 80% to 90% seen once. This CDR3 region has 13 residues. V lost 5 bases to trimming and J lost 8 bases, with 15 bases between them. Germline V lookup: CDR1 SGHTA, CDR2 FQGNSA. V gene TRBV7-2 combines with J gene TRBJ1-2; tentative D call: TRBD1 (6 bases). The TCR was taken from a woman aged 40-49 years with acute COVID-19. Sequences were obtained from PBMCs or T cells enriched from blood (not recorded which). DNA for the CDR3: TGTGCCAGCAGCCTACGACAGGATTCAGGCTACACCTTC. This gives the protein CASSLRQDSGYTF.